This is a list of T cell receptor beta chains from one sample in a study of T-cell memory formation after mild COVID-19. In TCRdb, the 5' RACE reads were re-called with MiXCR into one record per CDR3 protein. The repertoire holds around 83,000 distinct CDR3 sequences, with roughly 23% as singletons. Sequencing was carried out using PBMCs or a T cell subset sorted from them (not recorded which). The receptors shown here come from a young man who had mild COVID-19 (a few samples of this study predate the infection). Cell type and time point are not known. The CDR3 runs from the conserved cysteine through the conserved F or W.

v_call	j_call	cdr3_aa
TRBV7-2	TRBJ2-1	CASRSGQSSYNEQFF
TRBV4-1	TRBJ2-2	CASSQDSGNAAGELFF
TRBV12-3/TRBV12-4	TRBJ2-1	CASSQTGEKNNEQFF
TRBV7-9	TRBJ2-4	CASSFTGPKNIQYF
TRBV4-1	TRBJ2-1	CASSQHPGQGSYNEQFF
TRBV6-1	TRBJ2-3	CASSDRGGWTDTQYF
TRBV14	TRBJ2-1	CASSHWEGSYNEQFF
TRBV12-3/TRBV12-4	TRBJ1-2	CASTPGEEQKANYGYTF
TRBV11-2	TRBJ2-1	CASSLEGSRTSSRSYNEQFF
TRBV7-6	TRBJ1-1	CASSLSPEGRTEAFF
TRBV19	TRBJ1-1	CATTGTGLREAFF
TRBV10-1	TRBJ2-5	CASSELAGSKTQYF
TRBV10-3	TRBJ2-3	CAISEPGLDTQYF
TRBV7-9	TRBJ2-3	CASSHRASLLYF
TRBV5-1	TRBJ2-1	CASSLGTGGDEQFF
TRBV29-1	TRBJ2-5	CSVEAGTGVRETQYF
TRBV12-5	TRBJ2-7	CASVFGGRVEQYF
TRBV12-3/TRBV12-4	TRBJ2-3	CASSFSAGGTSTDTQYF
TRBV7-2	TRBJ2-7	CASSLGDDAYEQYF
TRBV6-5	TRBJ1-2	CASSYSSNYGYTF
TRBV4-1	TRBJ2-7	CASSPRQGSYEQYF
TRBV7-9	TRBJ1-5	CASSFRDGGPQHF
TRBV6-5	TRBJ2-7	CASSYSISRHASYEQYF
TRBV10-1	TRBJ1-1	CASSDRGEAFF
TRBV15	TRBJ1-3	CATSRRGFSSGNTIYF
TRBV7-8	TRBJ2-5	CASSQGWARQETQYF
TRBV10-3	TRBJ1-1	CAISEVQGWDTEAFF
TRBV12-3/TRBV12-4	TRBJ2-7	CASSFSRSYEQYF
TRBV7-9	TRBJ1-1	CASSSYDRGRDTEAFF
TRBV4-1	TRBJ2-7	CASRGRGHEQYF
TRBV5-6	TRBJ2-1	CASSFLGSNEQFF
TRBV5-6	TRBJ2-2	CASSLQGFWELFF
TRBV11-2	TRBJ2-5	CASSHGAQGQETQYF
TRBV7-2	TRBJ2-1	CASSRSGEPYNEQFF
TRBV3-1	TRBJ2-1	CASSQDPAGGSYNEQFF
TRBV7-9	TRBJ1-2	CASSPTSVGANYGYTF
TRBV29-1	TRBJ1-2	CSGMWAHGYGYTF
TRBV4-1	TRBJ1-1	CASSQGQWNTEAFF
TRBV6-2/TRBV6-3	TRBJ2-3	CASSYRKGLAGQTQYF
TRBV12-3/TRBV12-4	TRBJ2-3	CASSRVPGQVTDTQYF
TRBV5-1	TRBJ2-5	CASSLGTDSGFGETQYF
TRBV9	TRBJ2-3	CASSERTSGGPTDTQYF
TRBV2	TRBJ2-3	CASSDLAGGYTDTQYF
TRBV6-2/TRBV6-3	TRBJ2-7	CASSYRPYEQYF
TRBV12-3/TRBV12-4	TRBJ1-5	CASSPASGNQPQHF
TRBV5-6	TRBJ1-1	CASSFPGLNTEAFF
TRBV19	TRBJ2-1	CASSIASYSEQFF
TRBV7-9	TRBJ2-3	CASTSGLFRTDTQYF
TRBV9	TRBJ2-2	CASRRGGPYTGELFF
TRBV6-5	TRBJ2-7	CASSYGLAGYEQYF
TRBV28	TRBJ2-2	CASSLWGTGGADGELFF
TRBV7-2	TRBJ1-5	CASSHPLGNQPQHF
TRBV6-6	TRBJ1-5	CASSYSSRSQPQHF
TRBV10-2	TRBJ1-1	CASSEQGITEAFF
TRBV2	TRBJ2-2	CASIKGIGELFF
TRBV4-3	TRBJ2-7	CASSQGDHSAYEQYF
TRBV5-1	TRBJ1-2	CASSSFRGADYGYTF
TRBV12-3/TRBV12-4	TRBJ1-1	CASKSSGGVKAFF
TRBV30	TRBJ2-5	CAWSLAGGSIETQYF
TRBV4-1	TRBJ1-2	CASSQDPSTYGYTF